This TCR beta chain is drawn from a study of blood T cells in healthy people across ages. The CDR3 loop spans 12 amino acids. The V end was cut by 2 bases, the J end by 4 bases, with 5 bases between. A second 7 to 11 cycle PCR used barcoded and J-beta primers. TCRdb passed the 5' RACE reads through MiXCR, listing each CDR3 protein once. The sample lists roughly 730,000 distinct CDR3 sequences; more than 55% were seen once. The sequenced sample was blood. The V call is TRBV12-3 or TRBV12-4, the J call TRBJ1-2, with D uncertain. The origin of this receptor is a man aged 35-49 years in good health. CDR3 DNA sequence: TGTGCCAGCAGTTTAAAGTCCTATGGCTACACCTTC. Amino acid sequence: CASSLKSYGYTF.